The clone carrying this T cell receptor (beta chain) was recorded a few times. The CDR3 contains 15 residues. Germline trimming cut 3 bases from V and 0 bases from J; bases unmatched to any gene: 1. Germline V gene data show CDR1 as MDHEN and CDR2 as SYDVKM. This entry is derived from a study of blood T cell repertoires in COVID-19. Clones were read by immunoSEQ multiplex PCR, and TCRdb kept only the in-frame ones, dropping some. The repertoire has about 250,000 clones, 75% to 95% of them found once; the top ten carry less than 2.5%. Participants came from some 26 US areas, aged about 18 to 89 years. Cohorts were based on clinical histories the participants reported.

The V gene is TRBV28, the J gene TRBJ1-4; 7 nucleotides align to TRBD1. The TCR was taken from a woman aged 18 to 35 who had recovered from COVID-19. Sequencing was done on a sample of PBMCs or T cells enriched from blood (not recorded which). CDR3 sequence (DNA): TGTGCCAGCAGTTTTACAGGGGCAACTAATGAAAAACTGTTTTTT. Amino acids: CASSFTGATNEKLFF.